The next 5 T cell receptor beta chains were all read from a single sample in a study of blood T cell repertoires in COVID-19. Repertoires were generated with immunoSEQ multiplex PCR, while TCRdb's copy carries only in-frame clones and drops some. The data hold approximately 210,000 clones, with 80% to 90% observed a single time. Sequencing input: peripheral blood. These receptors all stem from a woman older than 75 with COVID-19, enrolled during active disease.

This chain links TRBV3-1 (or the pseudogene TRBV3-2) with TRBJ1-2; TRBD1 matches 8 bases. The germline CDR1 and CDR2 sequences are LGHDT and YNNKEL (reference sequence). This CDR3 contains 13 residues. Trimming cost V 2 bases and J 9 bases; bases outside gene matches: 5. As DNA, the CDR3 is TGTGCCAGCAGCCAACCGGGACAGGCAAGCTACACCTTC. It yields the protein CASSQPGQASYTF.

Regarding this clone: Other DNA sequences in this sample translate to the same CDR3. V gene TRBV12-5 combines with J gene TRBJ2-5; 14 bases are a match to TRBD2. Germline V lookup: CDR1 LGHNT, CDR2 FRNRAP. Trimming took 1 base from V and 5 from J; bases not matched to a gene: 0. The CDR3 contains 15 residues. In DNA, the CDR3 is TGTGCTAGTGGTTTGGGGACTAGCGGGGGGGAGACCCAGTACTTC. Protein: CASGLGTSGGETQYF.

The chain recombines TRBV5-4 with TRBJ2-5; 11 nucleotides match TRBD2. The germline V gene encodes CDR1 SGHNT and CDR2 YYREEE (reference sequence). J gave up 4 bases and V 5 bases, and 10 bases lay outside the gene matches. CDR3 length: 16 amino acids. CDR3 amino acids: CASSSQFTSGGETQYF. The CDR3 DNA is TGTGCCAGCAGTTCTCAATTTACTAGCGGGGGAGAGACCCAGTACTTC.

The V gene is TRBV5-6, the J gene TRBJ2-5, with D possibly matching TRBD2 (5 bases). Trimming cost V 2 bases and J 3 bases, with 14 bases left between them. The CDR3 length is 15 residues. Germline V lookup: CDR1 SGHDT, CDR2 YYEEEE. The CDR3 here is CASSFLGVSEETQYF. The CDR3 DNA sequence: TGTGCCAGCAGCTTCCTCGGGGTATCAGAAGAGACCCAGTACTTC.

The chain combines TRBV28 with TRBJ1-6; D might be TRBD1 (5 bases). The CDR3 loop spans 17 amino acids. The V and J ends lost 3 bases and 7 bases respectively, with 19 bases between them. The germline gives CDR1 MDHEN, CDR2 SYDVKM. The DNA of the CDR3 is TGTGCCAGCAGTTTTCCAGGGAAACCCACTACAAATTCACCCCTCCACTTT. The encoded protein is CASSFPGKPTTNSPLHF.